The next 22 T cell receptor beta chains were all read from a single sample in a study of Ad26.COV2.S vaccination and SARS-CoV-2 variants (dated by TCRdb to the early 2020s). Library preparation was by the immunoSEQ multiplex PCR assay. Sourced from immuneACCESS, this table was stored by TCRdb with only in-frame sequences that have V and J called. A share of the clones is absent; for the studies checked, an unresolved V gene accounts for under half, and the remainder has no known explanation. This sample is represented by 350,000 to 550,000 clones; nearly 90% of them were singletons. The ten largest clones capture 2.5% to 3% of the sample. Reading the label with the study, this specimen's treatment or condition is: some 20 received Ad26.COV2.S at low or high dose, single or two shots; a few received placebo; per-sample allocation not given. For vaccine and placebo recipients, repertoires were sequenced using samples collected on day 63 after the first injection.

The specimen was peripheral blood, collected in a trial of Ad26.COV2.S vaccine versus placebo. These receptors were obtained from a person aged 18-65 years who received the Ad26.COV2.S COVID-19 vaccine or a placebo.

The genes are TRBV5-5 and TRBJ1-4; no firm D call. Germline CDR1 is SGHKS and CDR2 is YYEKEE (reference sequence). The CDR3 loop spans 16 amino acids. Trimming left V 0 bases short and J 0 bases short, with 9 bases between. The DNA of the CDR3 is TGTGCCAGCAGCTTGGGAGTAGCACCAACTAATGAAAAACTGTTTTTT. Translated, it gives CASSLGVAPTNEKLFF. Full variable domain (outside the CDR3, taken from reference TRBV5-5 and TRBJ1-4): DAGVTQSPTHLIKTRGQQVTLRCSPISGHKSVSWYQQVLGQGPQFIFQYYEKEERGRGNFPDRFSARQFPNYSSELNVNALLLGDSALYLCASSLGVAPTNEKLFFGSGTQLSVL.

The chain uses TRBV28 and TRBJ1-4, with D perhaps matching TRBD1 (5 bases). Trimming stripped 1 base from V and 7 bases from J, with 16 bases between. The CDR3 runs to 16 residues. Germline CDR1 is MDHEN and CDR2 is SYDVKM. CDR3 sequence (DNA): TGTGCCAGCAGTTTATCCCCTATCGGGAGGGGTGAAAAACTGTTTTTT. Protein: CASSLSPIGRGEKLFF.

This rearrangement joins TRBV30 to TRBJ2-2; D may match TRBD1 or TRBD2 (5 bases each). This CDR3 has 13 amino acids. The germline V gene has CDR1 GTSNPN and CDR2 SVGIG (reference sequence). The V gene lost 3 bases and the J gene lost 4 bases, with 9 bases spanning the gap. CDR3: CAWRRGGTGELFF. The CDR3 DNA reads as TGTGCCTGGAGGAGGGGCGGCACCGGGGAGCTGTTTTTT.

This rearrangement joins TRBV28 to TRBJ2-2; 8 bases fit TRBD2. The CDR3 runs to 15 residues. With V trimmed by 6 bases and J by 7 bases, 10 bases remained unmatched. CDR1 MDHEN and CDR2 SYDVKM come from the germline V gene. In DNA, the CDR3 is TGTGCCAGCAGAAGTTGGCGGGGGGATGACGGGGAGCTGTTTTTT. Its protein is CASRSWRGDDGELFF.

The chain carries TRBV28 and TRBJ1-1; D may be TRBD1 (5 bases). The V end lost 2 bases, the J end lost 1 base, and 11 bases lay between the germline ends. Germline V lookup: CDR1 MDHEN, CDR2 SYDVKM. The CDR3 totals 15 residues. The CDR3: CASSLIGAPNTEAFF. CDR3 DNA: TGTGCCAGCAGTTTAATAGGGGCGCCGAACACTGAAGCTTTCTTT.

The V call is TRBV4-3, the J call TRBJ1-1; tentative D call: TRBD1 (6 bases). This CDR3 is 15 amino acids long. V lost 4 bases, J lost 1 base, and 13 bases lay in between. CDR1 is LGHNA, CDR2 YSLEER, per germline. CDR3 DNA sequence: TGCGCCAGCAGCCCGGGGGGCTTAACGAACACTGAAGCTTTCTTT. Its translation: CASSPGGLTNTEAFF.

This clone is a singleton in its sample. The chain joins TRBV7-9 to TRBJ1-5; TRBD1 is a possible D gene (6 bases). V was cut by 4 bases and J by 4 bases, with 17 bases left in between. Per the germline V gene, CDR1 is SEHNR and CDR2 is FQNEAQ (reference sequence). The CDR3 is 16 amino acids. CDR3 sequence: CASSSMGHRPNQPQHF. The CDR3 DNA reads as TGTGCCAGCAGCTCGATGGGACACCGGCCAAATCAGCCCCAGCATTTT. Filled out from reference TRBV7-9 and TRBJ1-5, the complete variable domain reads DTGVSQNPRHKITKRGQNVTFRCDPISEHNRLYWYRQTLGQGPEFLTYFQNEAQLEKSRLLSDRFSAERPKGSFSTLEIQRTEQGDSAMYLCASSSMGHRPNQPQHFGDGTRLSIL.

The CDR3, as DNA: TGCGCCAGCAGCCAAGATCGGCGCGGGGAAACCTACAATGAGCAGTTCTTC. Protein sequence: CASSQDRRGETYNEQFF. This chain links TRBV4-3 with TRBJ2-1; D might be TRBD2 (6 bases). Per germline, CDR1 LGHNA and CDR2 YSLEER. The CDR3 sequence is 17 residues long. V lost 0 bases to trimming and J lost 2 bases, with 14 bases between them.

This clone was observed a single time. CDR3 loop: CASSVGRGGWGTGELFF. The DNA of the CDR3 is TGTGCCAGCAGCGTAGGAAGAGGCGGTTGGGGCACCGGGGAGCTGTTTTTT. The chain employs TRBV9 and TRBJ2-2; no clear D. The V and J ends lost 0 bases and 4 bases respectively, with 16 bases between them. This CDR3 contains 17 residues. Germline values: CDR1 SGDLS, CDR2 YYNGEE.

This clone appeared a single time. This chain links TRBV9 with TRBJ2-1; no clear D gene. Germline values: CDR1 SGDLS, CDR2 YYNGEE. Trimming cost V 0 bases and J 7 bases, with 8 bases left between them. The CDR3 has 13 residues. CDR3 in amino acids: CASSVGRRNEQFF. The CDR3 DNA reads as TGTGCCAGCAGCGTAGGTAGGCGGAATGAGCAGTTCTTC.

The rearrangement uses TRBV7-6 and TRBJ1-5; D unresolved. The V end lost 3 bases, the J end lost 2 bases, and 8 bases lay between the germline ends. Germline CDR1 and CDR2: SGHVS and FNYEAQ. The CDR3 sequence is 14 residues long. The CDR3 reads CASSFLGRNQPQHF. The CDR3 nucleotides read TGTGCCAGCAGCTTTCTCGGTCGCAATCAGCCCCAGCATTTT.

V is TRBV19 and J is TRBJ1-2; D possibly corresponds to TRBD1 (6 bases). The germline gives CDR1 LNHDA, CDR2 SQIVND (reference sequence). Trimming removed 7 bases from V and 7 bases from J, with 19 bases in between. The CDR3 has 14 residues. The CDR3 coding sequence is TGTGCCAGTAAGGGGGGGGCCGGGCCCTTTGGCTACACCTTC. Translating gives CASKGGAGPFGYTF.

The rearrangement joins TRBV7-3 to TRBJ2-3; D gene uncertain. V dropped 3 bases and J dropped 2 bases, with 3 bases sitting between them. This CDR3 region has 12 residues. Germline CDR1 is SGHTA and CDR2 is FQGTGA. CDR3 in amino acids: CASSFPTDTQYF. CDR3 nucleotides: TGTGCCAGCAGCTTCCCCACAGATACGCAGTATTTT.

The chain recombines TRBV5-8 with TRBJ2-7, with a possible D match to TRBD2 (7 bases). This CDR3 is 14 amino acids long. Trimming removed 4 bases at V and 2 bases at J, with 13 bases between. CDR1 SGHTS and CDR2 YDEGEE come from the germline V gene. The CDR3 region is CASSRGAVAYEQYV. CDR3 in DNA: TGTGCCAGCAGCCGGGGGGCGGTAGCCTACGAGCAGTACGTC.

The rearrangement joins TRBV3-1 (or the pseudogene TRBV3-2) to TRBJ1-2; TRBD1 matches 7 bases. Trimming cost V 3 bases and J 3 bases; bases outside gene matches: 13. This CDR3 is 17 amino acids long. Germline CDR1 and CDR2: LGHDT and YNNKEL (reference sequence). The DNA for the CDR3 is TGTGCCAGCAGCCAGGAGCTTACAGGGGCTCCCCACTATGGCTACACCTTC. Translating gives CASSQELTGAPHYGYTF.

The J gene is TRBJ2-2, the V gene TRBV4-2; the match to TRBD2 covers 12 bases. Germline-derived CDR1 and CDR2 are LGHNA and YNFKEQ. Trimming cost V 4 bases and J 6 bases; bases outside gene matches: 0. This CDR3 comprises 14 residues. The CDR3 nucleotides are TGTGCCAGCAGCCCTAGCGGGGGGGCCGGGGAGCTGTTTTTT. It specifies CASSPSGGAGELFF.

This clone was seen just once. This chain uses TRBV2 with TRBJ2-5, with D unclear. The CDR3 length is 13 residues. Germline lookup yields CDR1 SNHLY and CDR2 FYNNEI. Trimming left V 3 bases short and J 5 bases short, with 10 bases between. This CDR3 is CASSDPGSETQYF. The DNA for the CDR3 is TGTGCCAGCAGTGATCCGGGCAGTGAGACCCAGTACTTC.

The chain is built from TRBV6-4 and TRBJ2-7; D gene unclear. This CDR3 contains 13 residues. Germline V gene sequence: CDR1 MRHNA, CDR2 SNTAGT. The V gene lost 7 bases and the J gene lost 0 bases, with 10 bases spanning the gap. CDR3 sequence: CASITPDSYEQYF. In DNA, the CDR3 is TGTGCCAGCATCACACCCGACTCCTACGAGCAGTACTTC.

The rearrangement links TRBV4-3 to TRBJ1-6; TRBD1 agrees at 12 bases. V was clipped by 1 base and J by 8 bases; unmatched bases: 3. Germline CDR1 reads LGHNA; CDR2 reads YSLEER. The CDR3 runs 16 residues. The chain's CDR3 is CASSQAGTGGDSPLHF. The CDR3 region has the DNA TGCGCCAGCAGCCAAGCCGGGACAGGGGGCGATTCACCCCTCCACTTT.

The chain employs TRBV7-2 and TRBJ1-1; TRBD1 might be the D (6 bases). Germline assignment: CDR1 SGHTA and CDR2 FQGNSA. V was clipped by 3 bases and J by 11 bases, with 16 bases between them. The CDR3 sequence is 13 residues long. CDR3 sequence reads: CASSLGALPAAFF. The CDR3 coding sequence is TGTGCCAGCAGCTTGGGGGCCTTGCCAGCTGCTTTCTTT. Filled out from reference TRBV7-2 and TRBJ1-1, the complete variable domain reads GAGVSQSPSNKVTEKGKDVELRCDPISGHTALYWYRQSLGQGLEFLIYFQGNSAPDKSGLPSDRFSAERTGGSVSTLTIQRTQQEDSAVYLCASSLGALPAAFFGQGTRLTVV.

This chain joins TRBV5-1 and TRBJ1-3, with a tentative D call TRBD1 (5 bases). This CDR3 comprises 15 residues. Between the trimmed V and J ends, which lost 0 bases and 4 bases, there was a span of 11 bases. Germline V gene data show CDR1 as SGHRS and CDR2 as YFSETQ. Here the CDR3 reads CASSLDGQKGNTIYF. CDR3 DNA sequence: TGCGCCAGCAGCTTGGACGGACAAAAAGGAAACACCATATATTTT.

The CDR3 nucleotides are TGTGCCAGCAGCCAAGACCCGTACGAGCAGTACTTC. It codes for CASSQDPYEQYF. The J gene is TRBJ2-7, the V gene TRBV5-6; D gene ambiguous. The V gene lost 4 bases and the J gene lost 4 bases, with 9 bases spanning the gap. Per the germline V gene, CDR1 is SGHDT and CDR2 is YYEEEE. CDR3 length: 12 amino acids.